Shown below are 4 T cell receptor beta chains from a single sample sequenced in a study of metastatic and nonmetastatic thyroid tumors. Thyroid surgery was performed in patients who had received no treatment beforehand. TCRdb re-called clones from the PCR reads using MiXCR. Altogether around 30,000 clones are present, 15% being singletons, with the ten largest covering around 20%. The specimen sequenced was blood. The receptors here all came from a male donor with papillary thyroid cancer or a benign thyroid nodule (not recorded which). Some clones in this sample may be carry-over from other donors' samples.

A remark on this clone: A read error may account for a junction end that differs from germline. The chain carries TRBV11-2 and TRBJ2-7, with D possibly TRBD2 on 6 matching bases. This CDR3 is 16 amino acids long. Germline V lookup: CDR1 SGHAT, CDR2 FQNNGV. CDR3 bases: TGTGCCAGCATCCCTATTTCGGGACTCGCCCTCTACGATCAGTACTTC. Translation: CASIPISGLALYDQYF.

Of note for this clone: At one boundary the junction diverges from the germline segment, which might be a read error. The chain recombines TRBV12-3 or TRBV12-4 with TRBJ2-7; TRBD2 agrees at 8 bases. The CDR3 is 14 residues long. The CDR3 coding sequence is TGTGACAGCAGCCGGGGACTAGTCGCCTACGAGCAGTACTTC. Translated, it gives CDSSRGLVAYEQYF.

This clone was counted at least ten times. J is TRBJ1-3 and V is TRBV2; D not certain. CDR3 length: 15 residues. V dropped 6 bases and J dropped 0 bases, with 12 bases sitting between them. Germline V CDR1 and CDR2: SNHLY, FYNNEI. The CDR3 DNA is TGTGCCAGCAGGTCGGGTCACAACTCTGGAAACACCATATATTTT. It specifies CASRSGHNSGNTIYF. Full variable domain (missing parts from reference TRBV2 and TRBJ1-3): EPEVTQTPSHQVTQMGQEVILRCVPISNHLYFYWYRQILGQKVEFLVSFYNNEISEKSEIFDDQFSVERPDGSNFTLKIRSTKLEDSAMYFCASRSGHNSGNTIYFGEGSWLTVV.

Many counts were recorded for this clone. The J gene is TRBJ1-1, the V gene TRBV11-2, with TRBD1 as a possible D gene (6 bases). CDR1 and CDR2 from the germline V gene are SGHAT and FQNNGV. Trimming cost V 4 bases and J 7 bases, with 13 bases left between them. The CDR3 is 13 residues long. The CDR3 region has the DNA TGTGCCAGCAGCTGGGGGGCAGGTGGTGAAGCTTTCTTT. This sequence encodes CASSWGAGGEAFF.